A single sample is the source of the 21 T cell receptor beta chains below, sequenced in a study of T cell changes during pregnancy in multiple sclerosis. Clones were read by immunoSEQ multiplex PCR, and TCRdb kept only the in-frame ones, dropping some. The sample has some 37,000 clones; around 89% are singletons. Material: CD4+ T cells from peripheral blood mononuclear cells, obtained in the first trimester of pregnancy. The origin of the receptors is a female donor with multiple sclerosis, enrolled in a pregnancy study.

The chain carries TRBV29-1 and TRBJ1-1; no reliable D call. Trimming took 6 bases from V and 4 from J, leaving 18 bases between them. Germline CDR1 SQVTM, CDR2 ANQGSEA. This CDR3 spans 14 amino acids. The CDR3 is CSVAGRTVGTEAFF. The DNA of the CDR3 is TGCAGCGTCGCGGGCCGAACGGTAGGCACTGAAGCTTTCTTT. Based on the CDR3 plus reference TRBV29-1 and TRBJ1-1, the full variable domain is SAVISQKPSRDICQRGTSLTIQCQVDSQVTMMFWYRQQPGQSLTLIATANQGSEATYESGFVIDKFPISRPNLTFSTLTVSNMSPEDSSIYLCSVAGRTVGTEAFFGQGTRLTVV.

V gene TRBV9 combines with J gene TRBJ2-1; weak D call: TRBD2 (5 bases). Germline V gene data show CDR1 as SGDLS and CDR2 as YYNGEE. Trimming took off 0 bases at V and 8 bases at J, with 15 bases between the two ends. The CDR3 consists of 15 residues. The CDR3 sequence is CASSVGGGSQYEQFF. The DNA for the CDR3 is TGTGCCAGCAGCGTAGGCGGTGGGAGTCAGTATGAGCAGTTCTTC. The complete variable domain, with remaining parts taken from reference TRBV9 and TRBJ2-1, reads DSGVTQTPKHLITATGQRVTLRCSPRSGDLSVYWYQQSLDQGLQFLIQYYNGEERAKGNILERFSAQQFPDLHSELNLSSLELGDSALYFCASSVGGGSQYEQFFGPGTRLTVL.

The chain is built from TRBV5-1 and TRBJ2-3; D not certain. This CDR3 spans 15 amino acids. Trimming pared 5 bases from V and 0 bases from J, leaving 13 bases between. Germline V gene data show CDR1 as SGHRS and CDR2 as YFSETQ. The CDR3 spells CASRSPVVSTDTQYF. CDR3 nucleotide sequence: TGCGCCAGCAGATCACCGGTAGTTAGCACAGATACGCAGTATTTT.

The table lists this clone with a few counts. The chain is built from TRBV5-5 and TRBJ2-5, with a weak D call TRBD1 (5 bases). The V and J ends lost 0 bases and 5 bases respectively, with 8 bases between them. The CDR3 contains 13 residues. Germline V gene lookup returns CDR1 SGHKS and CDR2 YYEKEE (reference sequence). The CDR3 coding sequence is TGTGCCAGCAGCTTGGGTTGGGGCGAGACCCAGTACTTC. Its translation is CASSLGWGETQYF.

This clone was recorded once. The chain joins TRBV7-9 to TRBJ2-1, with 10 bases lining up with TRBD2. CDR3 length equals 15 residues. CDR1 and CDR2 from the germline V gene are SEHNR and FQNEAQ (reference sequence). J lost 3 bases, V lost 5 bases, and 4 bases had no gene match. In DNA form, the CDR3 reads TGTGCCAGCAGCACTAGCGGGGCGGGCTACAATGAGCAGTTCTTC. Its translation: CASSTSGAGYNEQFF.

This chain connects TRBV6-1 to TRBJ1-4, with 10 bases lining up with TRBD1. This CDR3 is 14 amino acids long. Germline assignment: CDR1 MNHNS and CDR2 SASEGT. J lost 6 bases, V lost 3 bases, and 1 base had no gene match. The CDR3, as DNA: TGTGCCAGCAGTGAGGGGACAGGGGATGAAAAACTGTTTTTT. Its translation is CASSEGTGDEKLFF.

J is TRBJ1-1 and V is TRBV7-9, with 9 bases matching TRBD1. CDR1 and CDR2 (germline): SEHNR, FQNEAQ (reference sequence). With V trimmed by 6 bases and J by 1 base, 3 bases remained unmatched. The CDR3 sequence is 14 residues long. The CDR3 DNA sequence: TGTGCCAGCAGAAAGGGACAGGGGAACACTGAAGCTTTCTTT. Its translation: CASRKGQGNTEAFF.

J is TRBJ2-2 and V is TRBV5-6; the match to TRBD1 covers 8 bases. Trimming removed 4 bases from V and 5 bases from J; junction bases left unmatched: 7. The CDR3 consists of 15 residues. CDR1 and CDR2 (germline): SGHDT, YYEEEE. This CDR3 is CASSPVQGVTGELFF. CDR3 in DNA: TGTGCCAGCAGCCCGGTACAGGGGGTAACCGGGGAGCTGTTTTTT.

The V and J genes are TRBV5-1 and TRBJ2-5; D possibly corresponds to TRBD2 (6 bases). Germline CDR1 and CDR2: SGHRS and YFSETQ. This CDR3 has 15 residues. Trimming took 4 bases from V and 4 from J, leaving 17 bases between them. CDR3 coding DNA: TGCGCCAGCAGCGTGGGACCTACGGAGGGAGAGACCCAGTACTTC. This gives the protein CASSVGPTEGETQYF.

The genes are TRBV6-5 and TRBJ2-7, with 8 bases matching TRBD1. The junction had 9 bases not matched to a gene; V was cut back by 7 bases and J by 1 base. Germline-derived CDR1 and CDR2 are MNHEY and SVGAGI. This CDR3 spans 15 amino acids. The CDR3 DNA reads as TGTGCCAGCACGTCCCGGACAGGGCAATCCTACGAGCAGTACTTC. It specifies CASTSRTGQSYEQYF.

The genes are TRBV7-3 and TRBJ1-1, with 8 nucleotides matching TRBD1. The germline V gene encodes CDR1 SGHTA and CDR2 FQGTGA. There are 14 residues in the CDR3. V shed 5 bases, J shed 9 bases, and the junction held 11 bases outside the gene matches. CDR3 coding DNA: TGTGCCAGCAGCCCGCTAGGACAGGGAGCGAAAGCTTTCTTT. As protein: CASSPLGQGAKAFF.

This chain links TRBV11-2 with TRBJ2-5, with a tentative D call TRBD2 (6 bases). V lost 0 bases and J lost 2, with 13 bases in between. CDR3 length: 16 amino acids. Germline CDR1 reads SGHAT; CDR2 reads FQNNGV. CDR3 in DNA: TGTGCCAGCAGCTTAGAGCCAGCGGGTCTACAAGAGACCCAGTACTTC. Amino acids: CASSLEPAGLQETQYF.

CDR3 bases: TGTGCCACCTGTAAAAGCGGGGGGGAGACCCAGTACTTC. Translation gives CATCKSGGETQYF. J is TRBJ2-5 and V is TRBV6-6; 9 bases agree with TRBD2. The CDR3 is 13 residues long. The germline V gene encodes CDR1 MNHNY and CDR2 SVGAGI (reference sequence). The ends lost 10 bases at V and 5 bases at J; junction bases unmatched: 8.

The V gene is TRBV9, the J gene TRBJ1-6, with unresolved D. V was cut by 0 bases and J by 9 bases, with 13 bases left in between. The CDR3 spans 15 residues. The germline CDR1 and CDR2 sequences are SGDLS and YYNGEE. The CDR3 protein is CASSVGRGGSSPLHF. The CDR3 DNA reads TGTGCCAGCAGCGTAGGCAGAGGAGGGAGTTCACCCCTCCACTTT.

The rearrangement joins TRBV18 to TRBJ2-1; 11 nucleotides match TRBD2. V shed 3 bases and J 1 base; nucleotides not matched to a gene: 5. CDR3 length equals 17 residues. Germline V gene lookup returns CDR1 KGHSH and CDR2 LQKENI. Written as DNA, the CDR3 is TGTGCCAGCTCACCGGGGGCTAGCGGGAGGTCCTACAATGAGCAGTTCTTC. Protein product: CASSPGASGRSYNEQFF.

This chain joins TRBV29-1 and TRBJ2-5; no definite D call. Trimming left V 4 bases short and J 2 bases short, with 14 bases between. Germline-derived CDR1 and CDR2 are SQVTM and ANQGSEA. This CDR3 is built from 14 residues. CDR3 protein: CSVAGKLTQETQYF. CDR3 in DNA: TGCAGCGTTGCTGGCAAACTAACACAAGAGACCCAGTACTTC.

CDR3 sequence (DNA): TGTGCCAGCAGTAACCGACAGGGGGGAACTGAAGCTTTCTTT. Translated: CASSNRQGGTEAFF. The chain carries TRBV27 and TRBJ1-1; 9 bases map to TRBD1. The CDR3 is made up of 14 amino acids. Germline V gene sequence: CDR1 MNHEY, CDR2 SMNVEV (reference sequence). The V segment lost 5 bases and the J segment 5 bases; nucleotides outside the gene matches: 6.

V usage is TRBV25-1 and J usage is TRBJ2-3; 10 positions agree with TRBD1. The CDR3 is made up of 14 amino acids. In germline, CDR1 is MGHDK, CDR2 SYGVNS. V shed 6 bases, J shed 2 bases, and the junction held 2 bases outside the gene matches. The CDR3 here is CASSRQGATDTQYF. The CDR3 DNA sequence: TGTGCCAGCAGCCGACAGGGGGCCACAGATACGCAGTATTTT.

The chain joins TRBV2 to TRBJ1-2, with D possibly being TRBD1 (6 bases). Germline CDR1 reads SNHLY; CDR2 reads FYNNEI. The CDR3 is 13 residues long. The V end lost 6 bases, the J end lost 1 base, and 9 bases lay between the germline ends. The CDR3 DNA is TGTGCCAGCAGCGGGGACATTAACTATGGCTACACCTTC. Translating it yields CASSGDINYGYTF.

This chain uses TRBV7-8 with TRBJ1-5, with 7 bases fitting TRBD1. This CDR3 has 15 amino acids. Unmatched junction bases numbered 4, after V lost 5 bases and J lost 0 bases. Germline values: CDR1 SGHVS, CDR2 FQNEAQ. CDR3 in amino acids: CASSNRDSSNQPQHF. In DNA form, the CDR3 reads TGTGCCAGCAGCAACCGGGACAGTAGCAATCAGCCCCAGCATTTT.

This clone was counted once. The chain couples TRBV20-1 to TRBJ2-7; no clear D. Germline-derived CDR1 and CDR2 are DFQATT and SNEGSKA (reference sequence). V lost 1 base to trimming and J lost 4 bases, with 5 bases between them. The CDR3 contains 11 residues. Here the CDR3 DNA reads TGCAGTGCTAGAGGAGGATACGAGCAGTACTTC. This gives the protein CSARGGYEQYF.